The 6 T cell receptor beta chains below all came from one sample that was sequenced in a study of T cells in Graves' hyperthyroidism and ophthalmopathy. Authors of the study amplified TCR beta CDR3 regions from RNA transcripts. The HTBI primer set served for first-round RT-PCR of the TCR CDR3. In TCRdb, the multiplex PCR reads were re-called with MiXCR into one record per CDR3 protein. The repertoire holds approximately 320,000 distinct CDR3 sequences, with approximately 15% as singletons. The sequencing input was blood. Every receptor here comes from a man younger than 45 with Graves' hyperthyroidism.

The rearrangement uses TRBV30 and TRBJ2-1; unclear D gene. The CDR3 length is 11 residues. Germline V CDR1 and CDR2: GTSNPN, SVGIG (reference sequence). The CDR3 DNA sequence: TGTGCTCATGAGAGTTACAATGAGCAGTTCTTC. Translated: CAHESYNEQFF.

This clonotype was picked up many times. The chain uses TRBV3-1 and TRBJ2-2; D is uncertain. V lost 1 base to trimming and J lost 5 bases, with 5 bases between them. Germline V lookup: CDR1 LGHDT, CDR2 YNNKEL (reference sequence). The CDR3 totals 13 residues. The DNA of the CDR3 is TGTGCCAGCAGCCAAGGGAAAACCGGGGAGCTGTTTTTT. This translates into CASSQGKTGELFF.

This clonotype occurred once. This may stem from a read error, because a much larger clone lies one nucleotide away. The chain couples TRBV29-1 to TRBJ2-1, with 7 bases fitting TRBD1. Germline V gene lookup returns CDR1 SQVTM and CDR2 ANQGSEA. The V gene end was trimmed by 6 bases and the J gene end by 3 bases; junction bases not matched to a gene: 17. The CDR3 totals 17 residues. The CDR3 coding sequence is TGCAGCGTACCTGAACCACAGACAGGGAGCTTCTACAATGAGCAGTTCTTC. It yields the protein CSVPEPQTGSFYNEQFF.

This clonotype was counted at least ten times. J is TRBJ1-1 and V is TRBV30, with TRBD1 as a possible D gene (6 bases). The CDR3 is made up of 15 amino acids. Germline CDR1 and CDR2: GTSNPN and SVGIG (reference sequence). The V and J ends lost 2 bases and 5 bases respectively, with 18 bases between them. The CDR3 is CAWSIPQGYRTEAFF. The CDR3 DNA follows: TGTGCCTGGAGTATACCACAGGGATATCGGACTGAAGCTTTCTTT. Full variable domain (remainder filled in from reference TRBV30 and TRBJ1-1): SQTIHQWPATLVQPVGSPLSLECTVEGTSNPNLYWYRQAAGRGLQLLFYSVGIGQISSEVPQNLSASRPQDRQFILSSKKLLLSDSGFYLCAWSIPQGYRTEAFFGQGTRLTVV.

In its sample, this clonotype was seen many times. This rearrangement joins TRBV29-1 to TRBJ1-4; D is uncertain. CDR3 length: 12 residues. From germline, CDR1 is SQVTM and CDR2 ANQGSEA. Trimming took 6 bases from V and 3 from J, leaving 8 bases between them. The CDR3 reads CSVRDPNEKLFF. Here the CDR3 DNA reads TGCAGCGTCCGGGATCCTAATGAAAAACTGTTTTTT.

This clonotype was seen a single time. The chain employs TRBV4-1 and TRBJ2-7; D is possibly TRBD2 (7 bases). The CDR3 totals 13 residues. V was trimmed by 5 bases and J by 11 bases, leaving 19 bases between them. Germline CDR1 MGHRA, CDR2 YSYEKL. The CDR3 is CASSGGAVSIKYF. The CDR3 DNA is TGCGCCAGCAGCGGGGGGGCAGTTTCGATAAAGTACTTC.